These T cell receptor beta chains were read from a single sample in a study of blood T cell repertoires in COVID-19. Profiling relied on immunoSEQ multiplex PCR, and the TCRdb table lists in-frame clones only, not all of them. This sample has roughly 130,000 clones, with roughly 84% found just once. The source material was peripheral blood. These receptors were taken from a man aged 30 to 39 with COVID-19, enrolled during active disease. The CDR3 runs from the conserved cysteine through the conserved F or W. A D gene is named only where the DNA matches it firmly. The size entry is marked missing in some rows and otherwise reads once, few, many or a size class.

d_gene	v_gene	abundance	j_gene	CDR3nt	CDR3aa
-	TRBV10-3	-	TRBJ1-2	TGTGCCATCAGTGCTAGGACAGAAGATGGCTACACCTTC	CAISARTEDGYTF
-	TRBV5-1	-	TRBJ1-1	TGCGCCAGCAGCTCAGCTGGGGGCGGCGGCACTGAAGCTTTCTTT	CASSSAGGGGTEAFF
TRBD2	TRBV3-1/TRBV3-2	-	TRBJ2-5	TGTGCCAGCAGCCAATGGTCTAGCGGGTACCAAGAGACCCAGTACTTC	CASSQWSSGYQETQYF
-	TRBV13	once	TRBJ2-1	TGTGCCAGCAGCGATTGGGACTCCCTCAATGAGCAGTTCTTC	CASSDWDSLNEQFF
TRBD1	TRBV5-6	-	TRBJ1-2	TGTGCCAGCAGCAGGGACAGGGCCAACTATGGCTACACCTTC	CASSRDRANYGYTF
-	TRBV19	once	TRBJ1-5	TGTGCCAGTAGCGTGACAGGCCCTAGCAATCAGCCCCAGCATTTT	CASSVTGPSNQPQHF
-	TRBV9	-	TRBJ2-6	TGTGCCAGCAGCGTAGCGGGCTCTGGGGCCAACGTCCTGACTTTC	CASSVAGSGANVLTF
TRBD2	TRBV7-6	-	TRBJ2-1	TGTGCCAGCAGCGCTAGCGGTAATGAGCAGTTCTTC	CASSASGNEQFF
TRBD2	TRBV6-2/TRBV6-3	-	TRBJ2-1	TGTGCCAGCAGTTCCCATCCATCTAGCGGCAGCTCCTACAATGAGCAGTTCTTC	CASSSHPSSGSSYNEQFF
TRBD1	TRBV28	-	TRBJ2-7	TGTGCCAGCAGTTCAATTGGACAGGGAGCCTACGAGCAGTACTTC	CASSSIGQGAYEQYF
TRBD1	TRBV5-6	-	TRBJ1-2	TGTGCCAGCAGCTTACAGGGGTCGAGGTATGGCTACACCTTC	CASSLQGSRYGYTF
-	TRBV30	-	TRBJ2-3	TGTGCCTGGGCGGGAACGGCAGATACGCAGTATTTT	CAWAGTADTQYF
TRBD2	TRBV2	-	TRBJ2-5	TGTGCCAGCTGGCGTTTAGCGGGATCTGAAGAGACCCAGTACTTC	CASWRLAGSEETQYF
TRBD1	TRBV11-3	-	TRBJ2-7	TGTGCCAGCAGCCTCCGGACAGGGGACACCTACGAGCAGTACTTC	CASSLRTGDTYEQYF
TRBD2	TRBV4-1	-	TRBJ2-2	TGCGCCAGCAGCCACAGTTCGCGGCCTAGCGGGGGACGCACCGGGGAGCTGTTTTTT	CASSHSSRPSGGRTGELFF
-	TRBV7-2	few	TRBJ2-7	TGTGCCAGCAGCTTAAGGGGTGCGGAAACCTACGAGCAGTACTTC	CASSLRGAETYEQYF
TRBD1	TRBV3-1/TRBV3-2	-	TRBJ1-6	TGTGCCAGCAGCCCCGGGACAGGGAATCTCCTCTTT	CASSPGTGNLLF
TRBD1	TRBV19	-	TRBJ1-2	TGTGCCAGTGTGGGACAGGGAGGGTACTATGGCTACACCTTC	CASVGQGGYYGYTF
-	TRBV6-2/TRBV6-3	-	TRBJ2-7	TGTGCCAGCAGTGCCCACCAGCGGTCCTACGAGCAGTACTTC	CASSAHQRSYEQYF
TRBD1	TRBV2	-	TRBJ2-3	TGTGCCAGCAGTGGGCAGGGGGCAGATACGCAGTATTTT	CASSGQGADTQYF
-	TRBV11-2	-	TRBJ1-2	TGTGCCAGCAGCTTCGACTATGGCTACACCTTC	CASSFDYGYTF
-	TRBV29-1	-	TRBJ2-7	TGCAGCGTTGAGGGGGCTGGTTACGAGCAGTACTTC	CSVEGAGYEQYF
-	TRBV11-3	few	TRBJ1-1	TGTGCCAGCAGCTTAGGCAGAACCACGAACACTGAAGCTTTCTTT	CASSLGRTTNTEAFF
TRBD1	TRBV10-3	-	TRBJ2-7	TGTGCCATCAGTGACCCCGGACAGGGGAGACACGAGCAGTACTTC	CAISDPGQGRHEQYF
TRBD1	TRBV10-3	-	TRBJ1-1	TGTGCCATCAGTAAGGGACAGGGGGCGATGGACACTGAAGCTTTCTTT	CAISKGQGAMDTEAFF
TRBD1	TRBV7-9	-	TRBJ2-2	TGTGCCAGCAGTCCCTATTCTAGTGGGGACAGGTCCACCGGGGAGCTGTTTTTT	CASSPYSSGDRSTGELFF
-	TRBV6-6	few	TRBJ1-6	TGTGCCAGCAGGGACACAGGGATAAGATCACCCCTCCACTTT	CASRDTGIRSPLHF
-	TRBV2	-	TRBJ2-4	TGTGCCTGCGGACAGCAAAACATTCAGTACTTC	CACGQQNIQYF
-	TRBV10-3	-	TRBJ2-4	TGTGCCATCAGTGAACTAGCCAAAAACATTCAGTACTTC	CAISELAKNIQYF
TRBD1	TRBV7-2	-	TRBJ1-5	TGTGCCAGCAGCAAGCAGACAGGGAGAGGCCAGCCCCAGCATTTT	CASSKQTGRGQPQHF
-	TRBV6-4	-	TRBJ2-3	TGTGCCAGCAGTGAATCTCCCCTTAGCACAGATACGCAGTATTTT	CASSESPLSTDTQYF
TRBD2	TRBV5-5	once	TRBJ2-2	TGTGCCAGCAGCGACCGCGGGGCGGGAGGAGTCGGGGAGCTGTTTTTT	CASSDRGAGGVGELFF
TRBD2	TRBV10-1	once	TRBJ2-1	TGCGCCAGCAGTGACCCGACTAGCGGGAGAGGAGATGAGCAGTTCTTC	CASSDPTSGRGDEQFF
-	TRBV29-1	-	TRBJ2-1	TGCAGCGTGGGGGCCGTATACAATGAGCAGTTCTTC	CSVGAVYNEQFF
TRBD1	TRBV25-1	-	TRBJ2-7	TGTGCCAGCGGGACAGGGAGCTATTTCTCCTACGAGCAGTACTTC	CASGTGSYFSYEQYF
TRBD2	TRBV10-1	few	TRBJ2-3	TGCGCCAGCGACAAAGGGAGACCGGGACTAACAACAGATACGCAGTATTTT	CASDKGRPGLTTDTQYF
TRBD1	TRBV29-1	-	TRBJ1-2	TGCAGCGTTGGGACAGGGAGTTATGGCTACACCTTC	CSVGTGSYGYTF
-	TRBV25-1	-	TRBJ2-5	TGTGCCAGCAGTGCCCCCGGGTCGGAGACCCAGTACTTC	CASSAPGSETQYF
-	TRBV29-1	-	TRBJ1-3	TGCAGCGTTGAGGCGGGGGGCGGAAACACCATATATTTT	CSVEAGGGNTIYF
-	TRBV6-5	-	TRBJ1-3	TGTGCCAGCAGTCAGACATCCTCTGGAAACACCATATATTTT	CASSQTSSGNTIYF
-	TRBV30	-	TRBJ1-1	TGTGCCTGGATTATGCCAGCGGGGGAAGCTTTCTTT	CAWIMPAGEAFF
TRBD2	TRBV5-4	-	TRBJ2-3	TGTGCCAGCAGCTGGACTAGCGGGAGCGGGAATACGCAGTATTTT	CASSWTSGSGNTQYF
TRBD1	TRBV11-2	-	TRBJ1-6	TGTGCCAGCAGGTCCGGGACAGGGAAACTTAATTCACCCCTCCACTTT	CASRSGTGKLNSPLHF
-	TRBV7-9	-	TRBJ2-7	TGTGCCAGCAGCGCTCGGACAGACTCCTACGAGCAGTACTTC	CASSARTDSYEQYF
-	TRBV6-2/TRBV6-3	-	TRBJ1-5	TGTGCCAGCAGTTCATCTTGGCAAAATCAGCCCCAGCATTTT	CASSSSWQNQPQHF
-	TRBV24-1	-	TRBJ2-3	TGTGCCACCAGCATTAGATCTTCGGATACGCAGTATTTT	CATSIRSSDTQYF
TRBD2	TRBV6-2/TRBV6-3	once	TRBJ2-5	TGTGCCAGCAGTTACTCGCGGGAGGGCCGAAAGACCCAGTACTTC	CASSYSREGRKTQYF
-	TRBV5-1	few	TRBJ1-2	TGCGCCAGCAGCTTGTGGGGGGAGGACTATGGCTACACCTTC	CASSLWGEDYGYTF
-	TRBV7-3	few	TRBJ2-7	TGTGCCAGCAGGCTCGACTTATCGGGGGAGCAGTACTTC	CASRLDLSGEQYF
TRBD1	TRBV27	-	TRBJ2-3	TGTGCCAGCAGTTCGGACAGGGATACGCAGTATTTT	CASSSDRDTQYF
TRBD2	TRBV10-1	-	TRBJ2-5	TGCGCCAGTTCCACCGGGACTAGCGGGAAGGAGACCCAGTACTTC	CASSTGTSGKETQYF
-	TRBV5-4	-	TRBJ2-2	TGTGCCAGCAGCTTGATAGAGAACACCGGGGAGCTGTTTTTT	CASSLIENTGELFF
TRBD2	TRBV11-3	once	TRBJ2-1	TGTGCCAGCAGCTACGTTACTAGCGGGGCCTTAAATGAGCAGTTCTTC	CASSYVTSGALNEQFF
TRBD2	TRBV19	-	TRBJ2-7	TGTGCCAGTAGTCCTCCCGGGACTAGCTACGAGCAGTACTTC	CASSPPGTSYEQYF
TRBD1	TRBV24-1	-	TRBJ2-7	TGTGCCACCAGTGAAGGTGGGACAGGGACCGAGCAGTACTTC	CATSEGGTGTEQYF
-	TRBV7-9	-	TRBJ2-1	TGTGCAGTCGGTAGTAATGAGCAGTTCTTC	CAVGSNEQFF
TRBD2	TRBV9	-	TRBJ2-3	TGTGCCAGCAGCGTAGGCGGGAGGCACACAGATACGCAGTATTTT	CASSVGGRHTDTQYF
TRBD1	TRBV28	-	TRBJ1-5	TGTGCCAGCAGTAACAGACAGGGGGAGAGTGGAAGACAGCCCCAGCATTTT	CASSNRQGESGRQPQHF
TRBD1	TRBV6-4	-	TRBJ2-4	TGTGCCAGCAGTTCGACAGGGGAAGGCATTCAGTACTTC	CASSSTGEGIQYF
-	TRBV14	once	TRBJ2-3	TGTGCCAGCAGCCACACAACAGATACGCAGTATTTT	CASSHTTDTQYF